The 8 T cell receptor beta chains below come from one sample, sequenced in a study of control samples from healthy donors and cancer patients. The protocol was immunoSEQ multiplex PCR, while the TCRdb copy is restricted to in-frame clones and leaves out a portion. Of about 150,000 clones in the sample, roughly 92% were seen once. The specimen sequenced was blood. The receptors stem from a man over 45 in good health.

The chain combines TRBV5-1 with TRBJ2-5, with 8 bases lining up with TRBD1. The V and J ends lost 4 bases and 6 bases, in that order; junction bases with no gene match: 11. This CDR3 spans 15 amino acids. Germline V gene data show CDR1 as SGHRS and CDR2 as YFSETQ. The CDR3 DNA follows: TGCGCCAGCAGCACGGACAGACAGGGGAGCAAGACCCAGTACTTC. Translated, it gives CASSTDRQGSKTQYF.

The chain joins TRBV30 to TRBJ1-4, with 7 nucleotides matching TRBD1. The junction had 8 bases not matched to a gene; V was cut back by 3 bases and J by 10 bases. This CDR3 has 13 residues. Germline V gene data show CDR1 as GTSNPN and CDR2 as SVGIG (reference sequence). CDR3 bases: TGTGCCTGGAGCTCCGACAGGGAAGGAAAACTGTTTTTT. It yields the protein CAWSSDREGKLFF.

V is TRBV27 and J is TRBJ1-5; 8 bases are a match to TRBD1. This CDR3 contains 15 residues. Germline V lookup: CDR1 MNHEY, CDR2 SMNVEV (reference sequence). The V and J ends lost 3 bases and 1 base, in that order; junction bases with no gene match: 2. CDR3 sequence reads: CASSLRTGSNQPQHF. CDR3 sequence (DNA): TGTGCCAGCAGTTTGCGGACAGGGAGCAATCAGCCCCAGCATTTT.

The genes are TRBV5-1 and TRBJ1-4; the match to TRBD1 covers 8 bases. The V gene's germline CDR1 is SGHRS and CDR2 YFSETQ. Losses at the gene ends were 4 bases for V and 8 bases for J; bases not matched to a gene: 13. The CDR3 length is 16 residues. The DNA for the CDR3 is TGCGCCAGCAGCCTGGGGACAGGACAGGGCTGGGAAAAACTGTTTTTT. Translating gives CASSLGTGQGWEKLFF.

The rearrangement joins TRBV7-9 to TRBJ1-1; possibly TRBD1 for D (6 bases). The CDR3 has 15 residues. Germline V gene sequence: CDR1 SEHNR, CDR2 FQNEAQ (reference sequence). The V and J ends lost 5 bases and 0 bases respectively, with 13 bases between them. CDR3 sequence (DNA): TGTGCCAGCAGCACAGGACAGAGTATGAACACTGAAGCTTTCTTT. This translates into CASSTGQSMNTEAFF.

The chain is built from TRBV2 and TRBJ2-1; 9 bases are a match to TRBD2. V shed 4 bases and J 6 bases; nucleotides not matched to a gene: 7. CDR1 and CDR2 from the germline V gene are SNHLY and FYNNEI. The CDR3 runs to 15 residues. Here the CDR3 DNA reads TGTGCCAGCAGTGTATCCCTTAGCGGGGGCAATGAGCAGTTCTTC. This translates into CASSVSLSGGNEQFF.

The chain carries TRBV18 and TRBJ2-7; a possible D gene is TRBD2 (8 bases). The V and J ends lost 3 bases and 4 bases respectively, with 13 bases between them. Germline values: CDR1 KGHSH, CDR2 LQKENI. This CDR3 contains 14 residues. The DNA of the CDR3 is TGTGCCAGCTCACCCGGGAGGGGGCGGTACGAGCAGTACTTC. Residues: CASSPGRGRYEQYF.

V gene TRBV19 combines with J gene TRBJ1-5; TRBD1 is a possible D gene (5 bases). This CDR3 spans 16 amino acids. V dropped 6 bases and J dropped 6 bases, with 21 bases sitting between them. Per the germline V gene, CDR1 is LNHDA and CDR2 is SQIVND (reference sequence). This chain's CDR3 is CASRRPGRGPSQPQHF. In DNA form, the CDR3 reads TGTGCCAGTAGGCGACCAGGGAGGGGCCCCAGTCAGCCCCAGCATTTT.